The clone carrying this T cell receptor beta chain was seen only a few times. This entry comes from a study of cytomegalovirus exposure and HLA in healthy donors. With 60 Vbeta and 13 Jbeta primers, the PCR was carried out. The table came from immunoSEQ multiplex PCR; TCRdb's copy has only in-frame clones and leaves some out. The sample lists roughly 280,000 clones, 65% to 85% seen once, with approximately 2.1% in the top ten. The CDR3 length is 13 residues. Trimming pared 6 bases from V and 7 bases from J, leaving 16 bases between. In germline, CDR1 is SGHDT, CDR2 YYEEEE. The chain has TRBV5-6 and TRBJ2-5; D may be TRBD2 (6 bases). This clonotype was sampled from a female donor in good health and CMV-seronegative. The sequencing input was PBMCs. CDR3 sequence reads: CASTVLEGGTQYF. CDR3 bases: TGTGCCAGCACCGTACTGGAGGGCGGGACCCAGTACTTC.